This T cell receptor beta chain was recovered during a study of PD-L1 blockade in urothelial cancer. The overall study: At some point between 2012 and 2014 therapy began: atezolizumab 1,200 mg intravenously every 3 weeks. Blood was subjected to analysis at 3 weeks (second dose) and 6 weeks following treatment start. Median T cell yield from blood was about 150,000.

V shed 0 bases and J shed 0 bases, with 5 bases lying between them. There are 14 residues in the CDR3. CDR1 is SGHTS, CDR2 YDEGEE, per germline. Generated by immunoSEQ multiplex PCR, the TCRdb table keeps only in-frame clones and is missing some. This sample has roughly 50,000 clones, with around 77% found just once. The sample was PBMCs, taken around atezolizumab (anti-PD-L1) treatment. This TCR was recovered from a man in his 70s with urothelial cancer. The rearrangement links TRBV5-8 to TRBJ2-3; D is ambiguous. The CDR3 here is CASSLARSTDTQYF. Here the CDR3 DNA reads TGTGCCAGCAGCTTGGCGCGAAGCACAGATACGCAGTATTTT.